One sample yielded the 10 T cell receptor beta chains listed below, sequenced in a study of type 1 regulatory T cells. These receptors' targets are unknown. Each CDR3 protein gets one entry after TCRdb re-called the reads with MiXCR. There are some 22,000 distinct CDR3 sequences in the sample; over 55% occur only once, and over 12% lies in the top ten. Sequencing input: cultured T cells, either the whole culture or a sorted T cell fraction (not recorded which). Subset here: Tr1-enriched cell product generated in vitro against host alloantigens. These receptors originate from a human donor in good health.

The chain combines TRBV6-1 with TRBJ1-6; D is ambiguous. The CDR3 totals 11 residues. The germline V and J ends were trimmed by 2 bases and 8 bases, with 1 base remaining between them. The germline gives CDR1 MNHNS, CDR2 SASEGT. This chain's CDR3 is CASSEYSPLHF. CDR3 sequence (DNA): TGTGCCAGCAGTGAATATTCACCCCTCCACTTT.

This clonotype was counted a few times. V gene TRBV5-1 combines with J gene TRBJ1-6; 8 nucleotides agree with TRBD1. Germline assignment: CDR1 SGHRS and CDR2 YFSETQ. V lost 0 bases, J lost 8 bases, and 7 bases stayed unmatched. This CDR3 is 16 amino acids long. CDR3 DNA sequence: TGCGCCAGCAGCTTGGGGACAGGGTCTGTCGATTCACCCCTCCACTTT. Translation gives CASSLGTGSVDSPLHF.

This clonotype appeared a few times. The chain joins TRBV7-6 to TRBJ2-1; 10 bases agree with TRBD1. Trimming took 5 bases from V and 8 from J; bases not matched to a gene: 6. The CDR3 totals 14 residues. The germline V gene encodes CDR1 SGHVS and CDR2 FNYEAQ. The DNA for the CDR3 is TGTGCCAGCAGCCGGACAGGGGGAATCGATGAGCAGTTCTTC. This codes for CASSRTGGIDEQFF.

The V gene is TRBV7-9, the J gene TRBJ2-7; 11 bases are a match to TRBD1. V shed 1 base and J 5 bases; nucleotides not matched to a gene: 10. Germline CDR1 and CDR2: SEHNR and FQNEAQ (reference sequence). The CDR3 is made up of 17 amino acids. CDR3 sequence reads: CASSLVISDRGQHEQYF. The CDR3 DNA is TGTGCCAGCAGCTTAGTGATTTCGGACAGGGGGCAACACGAGCAGTACTTC.

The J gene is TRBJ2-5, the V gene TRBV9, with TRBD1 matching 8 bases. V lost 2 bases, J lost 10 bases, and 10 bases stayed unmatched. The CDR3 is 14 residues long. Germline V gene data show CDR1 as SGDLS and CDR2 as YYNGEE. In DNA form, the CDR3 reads TGTGCCAGCAGCGTCGGACAGGGAAGAATCGACCAGTACTTC. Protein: CASSVGQGRIDQYF. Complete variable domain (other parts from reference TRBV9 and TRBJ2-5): DSGVTQTPKHLITATGQRVTLRCSPRSGDLSVYWYQQSLDQGLQFLIQYYNGEERAKGNILERFSAQQFPDLHSELNLSSLELGDSALYFCASSVGQGRIDQYFGPGTRLLVL.

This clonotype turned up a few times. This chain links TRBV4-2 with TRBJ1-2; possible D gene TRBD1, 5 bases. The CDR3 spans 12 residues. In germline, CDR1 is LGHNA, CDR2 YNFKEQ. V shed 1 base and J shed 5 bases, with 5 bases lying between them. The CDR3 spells CASSQAGYGYTF. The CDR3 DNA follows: TGTGCCAGCAGCCAAGCAGGGTATGGCTACACCTTC.

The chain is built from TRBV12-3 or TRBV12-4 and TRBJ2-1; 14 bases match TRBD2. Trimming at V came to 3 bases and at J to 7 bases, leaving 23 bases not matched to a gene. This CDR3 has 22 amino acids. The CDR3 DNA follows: TGTGCCAGCAGTTTTATTTCGGGTTTTAGACTAGCGGGGGGGTATCATGGTAATGAGCAGTTCTTC. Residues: CASSFISGFRLAGGYHGNEQFF.

As DNA, the CDR3 is TGTGCCAGTAGTAGGAGACCCCGGGACAGGGGATTCAGGGGCAATGAGCAGTTCTTC. Protein sequence: CASSRRPRDRGFRGNEQFF. The chain joins TRBV19 to TRBJ2-1; 10 bases line up with TRBD1. The CDR3 totals 19 residues. J was trimmed by 6 bases and V by 4 bases; bases with no gene match: 18. Germline-derived CDR1 and CDR2 are LNHDA and SQIVND (reference sequence).

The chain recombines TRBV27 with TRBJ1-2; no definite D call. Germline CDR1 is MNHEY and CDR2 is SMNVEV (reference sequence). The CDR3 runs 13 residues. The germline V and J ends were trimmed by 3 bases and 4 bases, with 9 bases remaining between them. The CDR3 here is CASSFGGTYGYTF. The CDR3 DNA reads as TGTGCCAGCAGTTTCGGAGGAACCTATGGCTACACCTTC.

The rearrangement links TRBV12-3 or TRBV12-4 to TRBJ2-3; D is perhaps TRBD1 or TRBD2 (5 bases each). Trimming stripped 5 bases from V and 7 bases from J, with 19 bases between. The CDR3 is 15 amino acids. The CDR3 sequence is CASSPDRGEMNTQYF. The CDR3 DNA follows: TGTGCCAGCAGTCCCGATAGGGGAGAGATGAATACGCAGTATTTT.